A selection of T cell receptor beta chains follows, all from one sample in a study of EBV T-cell therapy then PD-1 blockade in nasopharyngeal carcinoma. Produced via immunoSEQ multiplex PCR; TCRdb's table is partial and in-frame only. The sample yields tens of thousands of clones, under 90% seen once. Their recognized antigens are unknown. The sample was CD8+ T cells from blood, taken at day 61 from a patient whose treatment included autologous EBV-specific T cells and nivolumab. These receptors were collected from a man aged 40-49 years with nasopharyngeal carcinoma. Each CDR3 is given with its conserved first and last residue. Each record gives: J gene, V gene, CDR3 protein.

j_call: TRBJ1-2
v_call: TRBV12-3/TRBV12-4
cdr3_aa: CASSPGVSGYTF

j_call: TRBJ1-1
v_call: TRBV19
cdr3_aa: CASSTPLGVNTEAFF

j_call: TRBJ2-1
v_call: TRBV5-1
cdr3_aa: CASTPRPSYNEQFF

j_call: TRBJ2-2
v_call: TRBV24-1
cdr3_aa: CATSDWTNTGELFF

j_call: TRBJ1-2
v_call: TRBV6-1
cdr3_aa: CASSEGQGLLPEYGYTF

j_call: TRBJ2-5
v_call: TRBV7-6
cdr3_aa: CASSLGGTGGRETQYF

j_call: TRBJ1-1
v_call: TRBV12-3/TRBV12-4
cdr3_aa: CAITTGTNTEAFF

j_call: TRBJ1-1
v_call: TRBV7-3
cdr3_aa: CASSPQGARDTEAFF

j_call: TRBJ2-5
v_call: TRBV7-2
cdr3_aa: CASSWGGETQYF

j_call: TRBJ1-3
v_call: TRBV7-9
cdr3_aa: CASSSPRVGGNTIYF

j_call: TRBJ2-1
v_call: TRBV6-6
cdr3_aa: CASSYLLAGNNEQFF

j_call: TRBJ2-1
v_call: TRBV6-4
cdr3_aa: CASRKTGGSSYNEQFF

j_call: TRBJ1-1
v_call: TRBV7-8
cdr3_aa: CASSLGWDRATEAFF

j_call: TRBJ2-2
v_call: TRBV29-1
cdr3_aa: CSFLTGYTGELFF

j_call: TRBJ2-5
v_call: TRBV7-9
cdr3_aa: CASSLFGGGQETQYF

j_call: TRBJ1-3
v_call: TRBV6-2/TRBV6-3
cdr3_aa: CASSLTHGNTIYF

j_call: TRBJ2-2
v_call: TRBV7-9
cdr3_aa: CASSTTGATGELFF

j_call: TRBJ1-2
v_call: TRBV6-5
cdr3_aa: CASSYFGASYGYTF

j_call: TRBJ2-6
v_call: TRBV5-5
cdr3_aa: CASINYLVGGSGANVLTF

j_call: TRBJ1-5
v_call: TRBV7-9
cdr3_aa: CASSGASGASGNQPQHF

j_call: TRBJ2-1
v_call: TRBV11-1
cdr3_aa: CASMWGNEQFF

j_call: TRBJ2-3
v_call: TRBV14
cdr3_aa: CASSQDLLTRADTQYF

j_call: TRBJ1-1
v_call: TRBV7-3
cdr3_aa: CASSSPGTGPEAFF

j_call: TRBJ1-2
v_call: TRBV24-1
cdr3_aa: CATSDLWGQGGYTF

j_call: TRBJ2-5
v_call: TRBV2
cdr3_aa: CASSDEGYETQYF

j_call: TRBJ2-3
v_call: TRBV9
cdr3_aa: CASSVGGTSVNTQYF

j_call: TRBJ2-5
v_call: TRBV5-1
cdr3_aa: CASRLTGEETQYF

j_call: TRBJ2-1
v_call: TRBV5-1
cdr3_aa: CASSLWSGVSYNEQFF

j_call: TRBJ1-1
v_call: TRBV19
cdr3_aa: CASSTGPLNTEAFF

j_call: TRBJ2-1
v_call: TRBV19
cdr3_aa: CASDGGLYNEQFF

j_call: TRBJ1-6
v_call: TRBV28
cdr3_aa: CASSPRGYYNSPLHF

j_call: TRBJ2-7
v_call: TRBV7-6
cdr3_aa: CASSMGPNYEQYF

j_call: TRBJ2-6
v_call: TRBV6-2/TRBV6-3
cdr3_aa: CASSYNSGANVLTF

j_call: TRBJ2-6
v_call: TRBV6-2/TRBV6-3
cdr3_aa: CASSPDGSSGANVLTF

j_call: TRBJ1-6
v_call: TRBV7-2
cdr3_aa: CASSLKGQRNSPLHF

j_call: TRBJ2-1
v_call: TRBV4-3
cdr3_aa: CASSQYSQRRVAYNEQFF

j_call: TRBJ1-1
v_call: TRBV4-3
cdr3_aa: CASSQAPGGVANTEAFF

j_call: TRBJ2-2
v_call: TRBV2
cdr3_aa: CATLGGNTGELFF

j_call: TRBJ1-6
v_call: TRBV19
cdr3_aa: CASSYGSSYNSPLHF

j_call: TRBJ2-1
v_call: TRBV29-1
cdr3_aa: CSAEGLAGHNEQFF